The clone carrying this T cell receptor beta chain was seen a handful of times. These data originate in a study of T-cell reconstitution after alpha-beta-depleted transplantation in children. The CDR3 has 14 amino acids. CDR1 is LGHNT and CDR2 is FRNRAP in the germline V gene. The germline V and J ends were trimmed by 7 bases and 8 bases, with 20 bases remaining between them. Unique molecular identifiers were used to barcode this TCRbeta library. TCRdb recomputed calls from the PCR reads with MiXCR, one row per CDR3 protein. The sample holds some 600,000 distinct CDR3 sequences, about 15% seen once. V gene TRBV12-5 combines with J gene TRBJ1-2; D is possibly TRBD1 (5 bases). This receptor was obtained from a human donor who donated a stem cell graft to a child with acute myeloid leukemia. Material: PBMCs from the stem cell graft donor, obtained from the stem cell graft. The CDR3 nucleotides are TGTGCTAGTGCCAAGGACACCCTGCGATCCGGCTACACCTTC. The encoded protein is CASAKDTLRSGYTF.